These 16 T cell receptor beta chains originate from one sample sequenced in a study of CD8+ T cells in alopecia areata. Once RNA had been extracted, it was reverse transcribed into cDNA to act as the sequencing template. Here immunoSEQ multiplex PCR was the method, and the copy in TCRdb shows in-frame clones only, minus some. The sample includes roughly 140,000 clones, 51% of them seen just once. The input for sequencing was CD4+ T cells sorted from blood, taken at week 0. These receptors all stem from a human donor with alopecia areata.

This clone was observed a few times. This rearrangement joins TRBV29-1 to TRBJ1-2; TRBD1 aligns across 8 bases. V was clipped by 1 base and J by 2 bases; unmatched bases: 6. The CDR3 consists of 15 residues. Germline-derived CDR1 and CDR2 are SQVTM and ANQGSEA. The CDR3 DNA reads TGCAGCGTTGAAGGGGACCGACAGGGGAACTATGGCTACACCTTC. Translating gives CSVEGDRQGNYGYTF.

The chain uses TRBV18 and TRBJ2-3, with a tentative D call TRBD2 (5 bases). CDR1 KGHSH and CDR2 LQKENI come from the germline V gene. The germline V and J ends were trimmed by 0 bases and 6 bases, with 10 bases remaining between them. The length of the CDR3 is 14 residues. CDR3 protein: CASSPPDWRDTQYF. The CDR3 DNA reads TGTGCCAGCTCACCACCGGACTGGCGGGATACGCAGTATTTT.

This rearrangement joins TRBV30 to TRBJ2-2; TRBD2 agrees at 8 bases. Germline values: CDR1 GTSNPN, CDR2 SVGIG (reference sequence). The CDR3 loop spans 20 amino acids. Trimming at V came to 0 bases and at J to 0 bases, leaving 15 bases not matched to a gene. This CDR3 is CAWSVLPPSGRFANTGELFF. Here the CDR3 DNA reads TGTGCCTGGAGTGTACTTCCCCCGAGCGGGAGATTCGCGAACACCGGGGAGCTGTTTTTT.

V is TRBV15 and J is TRBJ2-7; D is perhaps TRBD2 (6 bases). V was clipped by 1 base and J by 6 bases, with 22 bases between them. The germline CDR1 and CDR2 sequences are LNHNV and YYDKDF (reference sequence). The CDR3 loop spans 17 amino acids. CDR3 region: CATSRGILGGTVLEQYF. As DNA, the CDR3 is TGTGCCACCAGCAGAGGAATTCTAGGCGGGACGGTTCTCGAGCAGTACTTC.

J is TRBJ2-1 and V is TRBV5-1, with D perhaps TRBD2 (6 bases). Germline assignment: CDR1 SGHRS and CDR2 YFSETQ. V was shortened by 1 base and J by 3 bases, with 14 bases between the two germline ends. The CDR3 extends over 16 amino acids. The CDR3: CASSLMASAGYNEQFF. The CDR3 nucleotides are TGCGCCAGCAGCTTGATGGCTAGCGCCGGCTACAATGAGCAGTTCTTC.

The gene calls are TRBV5-1 and TRBJ1-4; possibly TRBD1 for D (5 bases). The CDR3 has 18 amino acids. From germline, CDR1 is SGHRS and CDR2 YFSETQ. Deletions cut 0 bases from V and 3 bases from J, with 18 bases between. CDR3 in DNA: TGCGCCAGCAGCTTGGAGTATCGGCAGGGTAATCCTAATGAAAAACTGTTTTTT. This codes for CASSLEYRQGNPNEKLFF.

The rearrangement uses TRBV19 and TRBJ1-5; D unresolved. The CDR3 loop spans 15 amino acids. Per germline, CDR1 LNHDA and CDR2 SQIVND (reference sequence). With 5 bases removed from V and 4 bases from J, the gap between germline ends came to 15 bases. The CDR3 DNA is TGTGCCAGTAGTCCTATTGAAGTTGTGAATCAGCCCCAGCATTTT. Its translation: CASSPIEVVNQPQHF. Variable domain in full (rest from reference TRBV19 and TRBJ1-5): DGGITQSPKYLFRKEGQNVTLSCEQNLNHDAMYWYRQDPGQGLRLIYYSQIVNDFQKGDIAEGYSVSREKKESFPLTVTSAQKNPTAFYLCASSPIEVVNQPQHFGDGTRLSIL.

CDR3 nucleotides: TGTGCCAGCACCCTAGCGGGAGGGCCGATCGGGGAGCTGTTTTTT. Its protein is CASTLAGGPIGELFF. The V gene is TRBV2, the J gene TRBJ2-2; the match to TRBD2 covers 12 bases. With 7 bases clipped from V and 7 bases from J, the junction kept 7 bases outside the gene matches. This CDR3 has 15 amino acids. Germline V CDR1 and CDR2: SNHLY, FYNNEI.

Ten or more counts support this clone. Other nucleotide sequences in the sample specify the same CDR3. The chain recombines TRBV19 with TRBJ1-5; D is undetermined. There are 12 residues in the CDR3. Germline V CDR1 and CDR2: LNHDA, SQIVND (reference sequence). The V end lost 2 bases, the J end lost 7 bases, and 6 bases lay between the germline ends. The CDR3 region has the DNA TGTGCCAGTAGTATATTTGGACAGCCCCAGCATTTT. This translates into CASSIFGQPQHF.

The chain carries TRBV4-3 and TRBJ1-1; D unclear. The CDR3 consists of 15 residues. Trimming stripped 0 bases from V and 2 bases from J, with 10 bases between. CDR1 and CDR2 from the germline V gene are LGHNA and YSLEER. As DNA, the CDR3 is TGCGCCAGCAGCCAAGATGCGGGAAGAAACACTGAAGCTTTCTTT. This translates into CASSQDAGRNTEAFF.

This chain uses TRBV2 with TRBJ2-1; TRBD2 agrees at 7 bases. The CDR3 consists of 14 residues. V shed 10 bases, J shed 1 base, and the junction held 7 bases outside the gene matches. Germline CDR1 SNHLY, CDR2 FYNNEI. DNA for the CDR3: TGTGCCACCGCCTGGCGGGAGTCCTACAATGAGCAGTTCTTC. Its protein product is CATAWRESYNEQFF.

The chain couples TRBV29-1 to TRBJ2-4; TRBD1 is a possible D gene (6 bases). V was shortened by 3 bases and J by 7 bases, with 10 bases between the two germline ends. The CDR3 has 12 residues. Per the germline V gene, CDR1 is SQVTM and CDR2 is ANQGSEA. CDR3 residues: CSVERQGNIQYF. CDR3 DNA: TGCAGCGTTGAGAGGCAGGGGAACATTCAGTACTTC.

CDR3 sequence reads: CASSQDRTGRETQYF. CDR3 coding DNA: TGCGCCAGCAGCCAAGATCGGACAGGAAGAGAGACCCAGTACTTC. The rearrangement joins TRBV4-1 to TRBJ2-5, with 7 bases that match TRBD1. The ends lost 0 bases at V and 4 bases at J; junction bases unmatched: 5. The germline gives CDR1 MGHRA, CDR2 YSYEKL. The CDR3 covers 15 residues.

This clone has a handful of counts. This chain uses TRBV29-1 with TRBJ2-5; D is uncertain. The germline V gene has CDR1 SQVTM and CDR2 ANQGSEA. With 7 bases removed from V and 5 bases from J, the gap between germline ends came to 14 bases. The CDR3 has 12 amino acids. The CDR3 DNA reads TGCAGCGCAGTCTCTGCGTGGGAGACCCAGTACTTC. It codes for CSAVSAWETQYF.

CDR3 bases: TGTGCCAGCACGTTACGAACGGGGACGTCTGGGGCCAACGTCCTGACTTTC. It is translated as CASTLRTGTSGANVLTF. The rearrangement uses TRBV11-2 and TRBJ2-6; perhaps D is TRBD1 or TRBD2 (5 bases each). The V and J ends lost 7 bases and 1 base respectively, with 17 bases between them. Germline loops: CDR1 SGHAT, CDR2 FQNNGV. This CDR3 is 17 amino acids long.

The chain couples TRBV28 to TRBJ1-5; 7 positions agree with TRBD1. Germline V CDR1 and CDR2: MDHEN, SYDVKM. The CDR3 has 15 residues. The V gene end was trimmed by 6 bases and the J gene end by 2 bases; junction bases not matched to a gene: 7. CDR3 in DNA: TGTGCCAGCAGGGGACAGTCGGCCGGCAATCAGCCCCAGCATTTT. It is translated as CASRGQSAGNQPQHF.